The 18 T cell receptor beta chains below were found in one sample sequenced in a study of control samples from healthy donors and cancer patients. Sequenced by immunoSEQ multiplex PCR; TCRdb stores in-frame clones only, minus some. Of roughly 92,000 clones in the sample, 85% to 90% are singletons; the top ten hold about 7.6%. Sequenced material: blood. Receptors originate from a woman aged 60-75 years in good health.

This sequence joins TRBV7-3 and TRBJ2-1; 16 bases line up with TRBD2. Trimming cost V 0 bases and J 8 bases; bases outside gene matches: 1. CDR3 length: 16 residues. The V gene's germline CDR1 is SGHTA and CDR2 FQGTGA. The CDR3 reads CASSLTGTSGRDEQFF. The DNA for the CDR3 is TGTGCCAGCAGCTTAACAGGGACTAGCGGGAGGGATGAGCAGTTCTTC.

J is TRBJ2-7 and V is TRBV4-3, with D uncertain. The CDR3 runs to 17 residues. From germline, CDR1 is LGHNA and CDR2 YSLEER. The V end was cut by 0 bases, the J end by 3 bases, with 18 bases between. The CDR3 DNA is TGCGCCAGCAGCCAAGATTACGCTTCCGGCCAGCTCTACGAGCAGTACTTC. Translation gives CASSQDYASGQLYEQYF.

The rearrangement uses TRBV7-9 and TRBJ2-3; D is perhaps TRBD2 (6 bases). CDR1 is SEHNR and CDR2 is FQNEAQ in the germline V gene (reference sequence). CDR3 length: 14 residues. With 3 bases removed from V and 5 bases from J, the gap between germline ends came to 12 bases. For the CDR3, the DNA is TGTGCCAGCAGCTTGACGACGGGAGAAGATACGCAGTATTTT. The encoded protein is CASSLTTGEDTQYF.

This chain connects TRBV7-9 to TRBJ1-2; D gene unclear. This CDR3 is built from 13 residues. Germline CDR1 and CDR2: SEHNR and FQNEAQ (reference sequence). V lost 5 bases and J lost 6, with 13 bases in between. CDR3 residues: CASSTRTADGYTF. The CDR3 nucleotides read TGTGCCAGCAGCACTCGGACGGCGGATGGCTACACCTTC.

CDR3 DNA sequence: TGCGCCAGCAGCCAAGAGGGGCAGGGACGGCTGTACGGCTACACCTTC. As protein: CASSQEGQGRLYGYTF. The rearrangement links TRBV4-1 to TRBJ1-2, with D possibly matching TRBD1 (5 bases). Germline V CDR1 and CDR2: MGHRA, YSYEKL. V gave up 0 bases and J gave up 8 bases, with 19 bases separating them. This CDR3 contains 16 residues.

The rearrangement links TRBV10-1 to TRBJ1-1; D perhaps matches TRBD1 (6 bases). Germline lookup yields CDR1 WNHNN and CDR2 SYGVQD (reference sequence). The V and J ends lost 9 bases and 1 base respectively, with 21 bases between them. This CDR3 is 16 amino acids long. CDR3 nucleotide sequence: TGCGCCAGGCTCGATACCCACAGGGAGAAGAACACTGAAGCTTTCTTT. Its protein is CARLDTHREKNTEAFF.

The chain employs TRBV18 and TRBJ1-4; D perhaps matches TRBD1 (5 bases). CDR3 size: 14 residues. The germline V and J ends were trimmed by 0 bases and 8 bases, with 10 bases remaining between them. CDR1 KGHSH and CDR2 LQKENI come from the germline V gene. CDR3 protein: CASSPPGDAEKLFF. CDR3 coding DNA: TGTGCCAGCTCACCACCTGGGGACGCGGAAAAACTGTTTTTT.

This chain links TRBV11-2 with TRBJ2-7, with D uncertain. This CDR3 spans 12 amino acids. The V and J ends lost 4 bases and 5 bases respectively, with 9 bases between them. Germline lookup yields CDR1 SGHAT and CDR2 FQNNGV. CDR3 in DNA: TGTGCCAGCAGCTCTAAGCTGCACGAGCAGTACTTC. Its protein is CASSSKLHEQYF.

The chain employs TRBV19 and TRBJ2-3, with 9 bases identical to TRBD2. This CDR3 has 14 residues. In germline, CDR1 is LNHDA, CDR2 SQIVND (reference sequence). V lost 6 bases, J lost 5 bases, and 6 bases stayed unmatched. In DNA form, the CDR3 reads TGTGCCAGTAGCCTGCGGGGGGGCCTAGATACGCAGTATTTT. Protein sequence: CASSLRGGLDTQYF.

V gene TRBV6-2 or TRBV6-3 combines with J gene TRBJ2-1, with 9 bases that match TRBD1. V lost 5 bases, J lost 4 bases, and 6 bases stayed unmatched. Germline V gene lookup returns CDR1 MNHEY and CDR2 SVGEGT. The CDR3 loop spans 15 amino acids. The CDR3 reads CASSPQGANYNEQFF. DNA of the CDR3: TGTGCCAGCAGTCCACAGGGGGCGAATTACAATGAGCAGTTCTTC.

The chain recombines TRBV2 with TRBJ1-2; a possible D gene is TRBD1 (6 bases). The germline V gene encodes CDR1 SNHLY and CDR2 FYNNEI. Trimming took 5 bases from V and 4 from J, leaving 17 bases between them. The CDR3 runs 15 residues. The CDR3 protein is CASSYIETGPYGYTF. The CDR3 nucleotides read TGTGCCAGCAGTTATATCGAGACAGGTCCCTATGGCTACACCTTC.

The chain's CDR3 is CASSSWDPGRGTEAFF. CDR3 DNA: TGTGCCAGCAGCTCTTGGGACCCCGGGAGGGGCACTGAAGCTTTCTTT. This chain joins TRBV11-3 and TRBJ1-1; a possible D gene is TRBD1 (5 bases). V was cut by 4 bases and J by 4 bases, with 19 bases left in between. This CDR3 region has 16 residues. The germline CDR1 and CDR2 sequences are SGHNT and YENEEA.

V usage is TRBV12-3 or TRBV12-4 and J usage is TRBJ1-1, with 9 positions matching TRBD1. V shed 9 bases, J shed 4 bases, and the junction held 6 bases outside the gene matches. The CDR3 has 13 amino acids. The CDR3: CARLDRGSTEAFF. CDR3 coding DNA: TGTGCCAGGCTTGACAGGGGGTCCACTGAAGCTTTCTTT.

This chain joins TRBV6-5 and TRBJ2-3; D is uncertain. CDR1 MNHEY and CDR2 SVGAGI come from the germline V gene. The CDR3 has 15 residues. Trimming shortened V by 0 bases and J by 3 bases, and 10 bases separated the two germline ends. CDR3 in DNA: TGTGCCAGCAGTTACTCTGTACTGGGTACAGATACGCAGTATTTT. Protein sequence: CASSYSVLGTDTQYF.

This clone has just one count. The V and J genes are TRBV12-3 or TRBV12-4 and TRBJ2-2; no clear D gene. This CDR3 spans 12 amino acids. Between the trimmed V and J ends, which lost 0 bases and 5 bases, there was a span of 1 base. CDR3 sequence (DNA): TGTGCCAGCAGTTTAGCGACCGGGGAGCTGTTTTTT. It codes for CASSLATGELFF.

This clone was counted once. For the CDR3, the DNA is TGTGCCAGCAGTTTATTGCCAGGCTCCTACAATGAGCAGTTCTTC. Its translation: CASSLLPGSYNEQFF. The chain combines TRBV27 with TRBJ2-1, with unresolved D. The germline gives CDR1 MNHEY, CDR2 SMNVEV (reference sequence). The CDR3 has 15 residues. Trimming took off 1 base at V and 0 bases at J, with 7 bases between the two ends.

The CDR3 here is CASSEEQGAYQPQHF. The CDR3 bases are TGTGCCAGCAGTGAAGAACAGGGGGCCTATCAGCCCCAGCATTTT. The chain employs TRBV2 and TRBJ1-5; 9 bases line up with TRBD1. CDR3 length equals 15 residues. Trimming took 1 base from V and 5 from J; bases not matched to a gene: 3. Germline CDR1 and CDR2: SNHLY and FYNNEI.

In this sample, this clone turned up a few times. This chain links TRBV14 with TRBJ1-4; 10 positions match TRBD1. The junction had 13 bases not matched to a gene; V was cut back by 5 bases and J by 1 base. Germline CDR1 SGHDN, CDR2 FVKESK. The CDR3 covers 19 residues. CDR3 nucleotides: TGTGCCAGCAGCACCCGGACAGGGGGTAGGTTTAGAACTAATGAAAAACTGTTTTTT. Translation gives CASSTRTGGRFRTNEKLFF.